One and the same sample provided the 7 T cell receptor beta chains below, sequenced in a study of CD8 T cells in ankylosing spondylitis. The antigens these receptors bind are not known. MiXCR, run by TCRdb on the 5' RACE reads, gives a single entry per CDR3 protein. The repertoire has some 800,000 distinct CDR3 sequences, about 11% of them found once; the top ten carry roughly 0.51%. The study's findings and limits: Several highly homologous variants formed a TCR beta motif that appeared characteristic of ankylosing spondylitis blood.

The sequencing input was blood, either unsorted or a sorted T cell fraction (not recorded which). Receptors were obtained from a male donor with ankylosing spondylitis.

This clonotype was counted only a few times. V is TRBV29-1 and J is TRBJ1-2; D not resolved. From germline, CDR1 is SQVTM and CDR2 ANQGSEA. The ends were cut back, 3 bases at V and 5 bases at J, with 10 bases in the middle. The length of the CDR3 is 12 residues. CDR3 region: CSVDDRRYGYTF. The CDR3 DNA reads as TGCAGCGTTGACGACCGCCGATATGGCTACACCTTC.

This clonotype was seen more than once but under ten times. CDR3 sequence: CASIQAGGTGELFF. CDR3 DNA: TGTGCCAGCATCCAGGCAGGGGGGACCGGGGAGCTGTTTTTT. The rearrangement uses TRBV6-1 and TRBJ2-2; the D gene is possibly TRBD1 (7 bases). Trimming removed 7 bases at V and 5 bases at J, with 14 bases between. The CDR3 is 14 amino acids. The germline CDR1 and CDR2 sequences are MNHNS and SASEGT.

The chain links TRBV6-5 to TRBJ2-6, with D uncertain. The CDR3 spans 17 residues. Per germline, CDR1 MNHEY and CDR2 SVGAGI. With 6 bases removed from V and 4 bases from J, the gap between germline ends came to 19 bases. DNA for the CDR3: TGTGCCAGCAGCTCCCCGGTAATTTATAGCGGGGCCAACGTCCTGACTTTC. Its translation: CASSSPVIYSGANVLTF.

This clonotype was recorded a few times. The rearrangement joins TRBV6-6 to TRBJ2-4, with 10 positions matching TRBD1. After removal of 4 bases from V and 7 bases from J, the junction contained 1 base not matched to a gene. CDR3 length equals 13 residues. Germline CDR1 reads MNHNY; CDR2 reads SVGAGI (reference sequence). The CDR3 reads CASSWTGGNIQYF. DNA of the CDR3: TGTGCCAGCAGTTGGACAGGGGGTAACATTCAGTACTTC.

This clonotype has a handful of counts. The chain combines TRBV7-2 with TRBJ2-2, with 9 bases matching TRBD2. The CDR3 spans 15 residues. From germline, CDR1 is SGHTA and CDR2 FQGNSA. After removal of 3 bases from V and 4 bases from J, the junction contained 3 bases not matched to a gene. The DNA of the CDR3 is TGTGCCAGCAGCTTTGTAGCGGGAGCCACCGGGGAGCTGTTTTTT. Translating gives CASSFVAGATGELFF.

This clonotype was recorded a few times. The V and J genes are TRBV6-5 and TRBJ2-2, with 7 bases fitting TRBD2. V gave up 1 base and J gave up 4 bases; unmatched junction bases: 3. This CDR3 region has 15 residues. Germline-derived CDR1 and CDR2 are MNHEY and SVGAGI. CDR3 sequence reads: CASSYWRESTGELFF. In nucleotides, the CDR3 is TGTGCCAGCAGTTACTGGCGGGAGTCCACCGGGGAGCTGTTTTTT.

The V and J genes are TRBV6-2 or TRBV6-3 and TRBJ1-6, with D possibly matching TRBD1 (5 bases). Trimming left V 0 bases short and J 10 bases short, with 13 bases between. CDR1 and CDR2 from the germline V gene are MNHEY and SVGEGT. The CDR3 has 15 residues. The CDR3 region has the DNA TGTGCCAGCAGTTACTCCGGGACGCAGAACTCACCCCTCCACTTT. It is translated as CASSYSGTQNSPLHF.